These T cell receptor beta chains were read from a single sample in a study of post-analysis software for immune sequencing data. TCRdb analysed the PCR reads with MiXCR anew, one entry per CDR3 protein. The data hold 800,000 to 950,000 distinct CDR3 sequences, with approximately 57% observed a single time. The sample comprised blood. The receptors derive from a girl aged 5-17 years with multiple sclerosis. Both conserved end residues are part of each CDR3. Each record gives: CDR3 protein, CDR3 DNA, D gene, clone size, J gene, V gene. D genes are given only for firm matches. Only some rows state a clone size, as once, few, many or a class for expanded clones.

CDR3 protein: CSAGPTSYEQYF
CDR3 DNA: TGCAGCGCGGGACCGACGTCCTACGAGCAGTACTTC
D gene: .
clone size: few
J gene: TRBJ2-7
V gene: TRBV29-1

CDR3 protein: CSAEDRGIYNEQFF
CDR3 DNA: TGCAGTGCCGAAGACAGGGGAATCTACAATGAGCAGTTCTTC
D gene: TRBD1
clone size: few
J gene: TRBJ2-1
V gene: TRBV20-1

CDR3 protein: CAISRTGSQETQYF
CDR3 DNA: TGTGCCATCAGCCGGACAGGCAGCCAAGAGACCCAGTACTTC
D gene: TRBD1
clone size: few
J gene: TRBJ2-5
V gene: TRBV10-3

CDR3 protein: CAIYAGRAPLGEQFF
CDR3 DNA: TGTGCCATCTACGCAGGGAGGGCCCCGCTCGGGGAGCAGTTCTTC
D gene: TRBD2
clone size: .
J gene: TRBJ2-1
V gene: TRBV2

CDR3 protein: CAWEGLEHEQFF
CDR3 DNA: TGTGCCTGGGAGGGGTTAGAACATGAGCAGTTCTTC
D gene: .
clone size: few
J gene: TRBJ2-1
V gene: TRBV30

CDR3 protein: CASSTYRGRDNEQYF
CDR3 DNA: TGCGCCAGCAGCACCTACAGGGGGCGCGATAACGAGCAGTACTTC
D gene: TRBD1
clone size: .
J gene: TRBJ2-7
V gene: TRBV4-1

CDR3 protein: CASSFAQNNYGYTF
CDR3 DNA: TGCGCCAGCAGCTTCGCCCAGAACAACTATGGCTACACCTTC
D gene: .
clone size: .
J gene: TRBJ1-2
V gene: TRBV5-1

CDR3 protein: CASEDGTGGEQYF
CDR3 DNA: TGCGCCAGCGAGGACGGGACCGGTGGCGAGCAGTACTTC
D gene: .
clone size: few
J gene: TRBJ2-7
V gene: TRBV10-2

CDR3 protein: CSVPMTGEAFF
CDR3 DNA: TGCAGCGTTCCCATGACAGGGGAAGCTTTCTTT
D gene: TRBD1
clone size: .
J gene: TRBJ1-1
V gene: TRBV29-1

CDR3 protein: CASSPKSRSSYNSPLHF
CDR3 DNA: TGTGCCAGCAGCCCTAAGAGCAGGAGCTCCTATAATTCACCCCTCCACTTT
D gene: .
clone size: .
J gene: TRBJ1-6
V gene: TRBV3-1

CDR3 protein: CASSSRIAGGLETQYF
CDR3 DNA: TGTGCCAGCAGTTCCCGAATTGCGGGAGGTCTGGAGACCCAGTACTTC
D gene: TRBD2
clone size: .
J gene: TRBJ2-5
V gene: TRBV27

CDR3 protein: CSARGRFGYEQYF
CDR3 DNA: TGCAGTGCTAGAGGGAGGTTTGGCTACGAGCAGTACTTC
D gene: .
clone size: .
J gene: TRBJ2-7
V gene: TRBV20-1

CDR3 protein: CASSDTSHETQYF
CDR3 DNA: TGTGCCAGCAGCGACACATCCCATGAGACCCAGTACTTC
D gene: .
clone size: .
J gene: TRBJ2-5
V gene: TRBV11-2

CDR3 protein: CASTGPGGEQYF
CDR3 DNA: TGTGCCAGCACCGGCCCAGGGGGAGAGCAGTACTTC
D gene: TRBD1
clone size: .
J gene: TRBJ2-7
V gene: TRBV7-9

CDR3 protein: CASSPPGHLYEQYF
CDR3 DNA: TGTGCCAGCAGCCCCCCGGGACATCTCTACGAGCAGTACTTC
D gene: .
clone size: few
J gene: TRBJ2-7
V gene: TRBV3-1

CDR3 protein: CSFRAGDRVYEQYF
CDR3 DNA: TGCAGTTTCCGAGCCGGGGACAGGGTATACGAGCAGTACTTC
D gene: TRBD1
clone size: few
J gene: TRBJ2-7
V gene: TRBV20-1

CDR3 protein: CASSYVRGDQPQHF
CDR3 DNA: TGTGCCAGCAGTTACGTCAGGGGAGATCAGCCCCAGCATTTT
D gene: .
clone size: few
J gene: TRBJ1-5
V gene: TRBV6-2/TRBV6-3

CDR3 protein: CSVAASSSYNEQFF
CDR3 DNA: TGCAGCGTTGCCGCGAGCAGCTCCTACAATGAGCAGTTCTTC
D gene: .
clone size: .
J gene: TRBJ2-1
V gene: TRBV29-1

CDR3 protein: CSMGTFDSYNEQFF
CDR3 DNA: TGCAGCATGGGGACTTTCGACTCCTACAATGAGCAGTTCTTC
D gene: .
clone size: .
J gene: TRBJ2-1
V gene: TRBV29-1

CDR3 protein: CASSFMDSPLHF
CDR3 DNA: TGTGCCAGCAGTTTTATGGATTCACCCCTCCACTTT
D gene: .
clone size: .
J gene: TRBJ1-6
V gene: TRBV27

CDR3 protein: CASSPSFLETQYF
CDR3 DNA: TGTGCCAGCAGTCCTAGTTTCCTCGAGACCCAGTACTTC
D gene: .
clone size: few
J gene: TRBJ2-5
V gene: TRBV6-5

CDR3 protein: CASSDSRGGANEQFF
CDR3 DNA: TGTGCCAGCAGTGACTCGAGGGGAGGTGCCAATGAGCAGTTCTTC
D gene: .
clone size: many
J gene: TRBJ2-1
V gene: TRBV6-4

CDR3 protein: CASSLQREANGELFF
CDR3 DNA: TGCGCCAGCAGCTTGCAGCGGGAGGCGAACGGGGAGCTGTTTTTT
D gene: TRBD2
clone size: .
J gene: TRBJ2-2
V gene: TRBV5-1

CDR3 protein: CSVVTPGLAGGSGETQYF
CDR3 DNA: TGCAGCGTTGTGACCCCGGGACTAGCGGGAGGCAGTGGAGAGACCCAGTACTTC
D gene: TRBD2
clone size: .
J gene: TRBJ2-5
V gene: TRBV29-1

CDR3 protein: CASSPTWTGANYGYTF
CDR3 DNA: TGCGCCAGCAGCCCGACCTGGACAGGAGCTAACTATGGCTACACCTTC
D gene: TRBD1
clone size: .
J gene: TRBJ1-2
V gene: TRBV4-1

CDR3 protein: CASSLGGAGALQETQYF
CDR3 DNA: TGTGCCAGCAGCTTAGGCGGTGCGGGAGCGCTCCAAGAGACCCAGTACTTC
D gene: TRBD2
clone size: few
J gene: TRBJ2-5
V gene: TRBV7-2

CDR3 protein: CASRRSGASTYNEQFF
CDR3 DNA: TGCGCCAGTAGGAGGTCGGGGGCTTCGACCTACAATGAGCAGTTCTTC
D gene: .
clone size: once
J gene: TRBJ2-1
V gene: TRBV5-1

CDR3 protein: CSVEDRGEGLYF
CDR3 DNA: TGCAGCGTTGAAGATCGGGGGGAGGGCCTGTACTTC
D gene: TRBD2
clone size: few
J gene: TRBJ2-5
V gene: TRBV29-1

CDR3 protein: CASSLVSGSYEQYF
CDR3 DNA: TGTGCCAGCAGCTTAGTAAGCGGGAGCTACGAGCAGTACTTC
D gene: TRBD2
clone size: .
J gene: TRBJ2-7
V gene: TRBV5-1

CDR3 protein: CASSLGSALQETQYF
CDR3 DNA: TGCGCCAGCAGCTTGGGCTCGGCTCTACAAGAGACCCAGTACTTC
D gene: .
clone size: .
J gene: TRBJ2-5
V gene: TRBV5-1

CDR3 protein: CASSSLPSGYPYQETQYF
CDR3 DNA: TGTGCCAGCAGCTCTCTCCCTAGCGGATACCCGTACCAAGAGACCCAGTACTTC
D gene: TRBD2
clone size: .
J gene: TRBJ2-5
V gene: TRBV7-9

CDR3 protein: CASSLLKNPAWETQYF
CDR3 DNA: TGCGCCAGCAGCCTCCTGAAGAACCCGGCGTGGGAGACCCAGTACTTC
D gene: .
clone size: .
J gene: TRBJ2-5
V gene: TRBV4-1

CDR3 protein: CASSFGEALLYNEQFF
CDR3 DNA: TGTGCCAGCAGTTTTGGGGAGGCCCTACTATACAATGAGCAGTTCTTC
D gene: .
clone size: .
J gene: TRBJ2-1
V gene: TRBV12-3/TRBV12-4

CDR3 protein: CASSVGLTYEQYF
CDR3 DNA: TGTGCCAGCAGCGTAGGTCTAACCTACGAGCAGTACTTC
D gene: .
clone size: few
J gene: TRBJ2-7
V gene: TRBV9

CDR3 protein: CASSSGSLSYEQYF
CDR3 DNA: TGTGCCAGCAGTTCGGGGTCCCTCTCCTACGAGCAGTACTTC
D gene: .
clone size: few
J gene: TRBJ2-7
V gene: TRBV28

CDR3 protein: CASKGPNYNEQFF
CDR3 DNA: TGTGCCAGTAAAGGGCCCAATTACAATGAGCAGTTCTTC
D gene: .
clone size: few
J gene: TRBJ2-1
V gene: TRBV6-5

CDR3 protein: CASSYGHLMTYEQYF
CDR3 DNA: TGTGCCAGCAGCTACGGACATCTCATGACCTACGAGCAGTACTTC
D gene: .
clone size: few
J gene: TRBJ2-7
V gene: TRBV5-6

CDR3 protein: CSARSLAGYEQYF
CDR3 DNA: TGCAGTGCTAGAAGTCTAGCCGGATACGAGCAGTACTTC
D gene: .
clone size: .
J gene: TRBJ2-7
V gene: TRBV20-1

CDR3 protein: CASSQDYGLDEQFF
CDR3 DNA: TGTGCCAGCAGCCAAGATTATGGGCTGGATGAGCAGTTCTTC
D gene: .
clone size: .
J gene: TRBJ2-1
V gene: TRBV3-1

CDR3 protein: CASSRERGRGQPQHF
CDR3 DNA: TGTGCCAGCAGCCGAGAACGGGGTAGGGGGCAGCCCCAGCATTTT
D gene: .
clone size: .
J gene: TRBJ1-5
V gene: TRBV4-2

CDR3 protein: CASSLAEGAKNIQYF
CDR3 DNA: TGCGCCAGCAGCTTGGCGGAGGGAGCCAAAAACATTCAGTACTTC
D gene: .
clone size: .
J gene: TRBJ2-4
V gene: TRBV5-1

CDR3 protein: CASRETSGSFTDTQYF
CDR3 DNA: TGTGCCAGCAGAGAGACTAGCGGGAGTTTCACAGATACGCAGTATTTT
D gene: TRBD2
clone size: .
J gene: TRBJ2-3
V gene: TRBV2

CDR3 protein: CASRSGLLIYEQYF
CDR3 DNA: TGCGCCAGCAGGTCGGGACTCCTAATTTACGAGCAGTACTTC
D gene: .
clone size: .
J gene: TRBJ2-7
V gene: TRBV5-1

CDR3 protein: CASSDYWDRRGGYTF
CDR3 DNA: TGTGCCAGCAGTGATTATTGGGACCGGAGGGGAGGCTACACCTTC
D gene: .
clone size: few
J gene: TRBJ1-2
V gene: TRBV25-1